Reported below is one T cell receptor (beta chain). TCRdb keeps only in-frame clones here, not all; method: immunoSEQ multiplex PCR. Among about 2 million clones listed, 85% to 95% were seen once. This specimen comes from a study of shared clonotypes between healthy human individuals. Whole-study context: The study enrolled two women and three men aged 18 to 49. Three plates were used per donor for CD4 naive, three for CD4 memory, two for CD8 naive and one for CD8 memory.

The specimen sequenced was naive CD4+ T cells sorted from blood. The subset denotes: CD45RA+ positively selected. The origin of this receptor is a man between 18 and 35 years old in good health.

The CDR3 DNA sequence: TGCAGCGTTCTGACAAAGGTTGAAGCTTTCTTT. Translated, it gives CSVLTKVEAFF. The rearrangement joins TRBV29-1 to TRBJ1-1; D gene unclear. With 5 bases removed from V and 7 bases from J, the gap between germline ends came to 11 bases. CDR1 and CDR2 (germline): SQVTM, ANQGSEA. The CDR3 has 11 residues.